This TCR beta chain derives from a study of beta chain features in type 1 diabetes. Whole-study findings and limits: TCRB CDR3 length was moderately but significantly reduced in all four CD4+ subsets of Type 1 diabetes patients.

Sequenced material consisted of expressed TCRB transcripts (all of the isolated RNA was reverse transcribed). TCRdb keeps only in-frame clones here, not all; method: immunoSEQ multiplex PCR. The table includes 150,000 to 200,000 clones, 7% to 9% detected once. The authors sorted CD4+ naive, central memory, regulatory and stem cell-like memory cells via CD45RO/CCR7/CD25/CD127/CD95/CD27. This clone was detected only a few times. Its antigen is as yet unknown. Sequenced input: central memory CD4+ T cells from blood. This TCR derives from a man aged 18 to 35 with type 1 diabetes.

The CDR3 here is CASSQSGGNYGYTF. Here the CDR3 DNA reads TGCGCCAGCAGTCAATCGGGGGGAAACTATGGCTACACCTTC. This rearrangement joins TRBV23-1 to TRBJ1-2; D may be TRBD1 (5 bases). TRBV23-1 falls under the ORF class, with uncertain function. Trimming pared 0 bases from V and 2 bases from J, leaving 7 bases between. The CDR3 is made up of 14 amino acids.